This T cell receptor beta chain is from a study of T cells after somatic rescue of genetic block. Method: immunoSEQ multiplex PCR; TCRdb's copy keeps in-frame clones and lacks some. The sample yields tens of thousands of clones, under 95% seen once. The ends were cut back, 3 bases at V and 0 bases at J, with 15 bases in the middle. Germline loops: CDR1 KGHSH, CDR2 LQKENI. The CDR3 has 17 amino acids. The clonotype originates from a young man. This sequence joins TRBV18 and TRBJ2-1; D gene unclear. Sequenced: peripheral blood mononuclear cells (PBMCs). The DNA for the CDR3 is TGTGCCAGCTCACCGGCCCGACATCGAAGCTCCTACAATGAGCAGTTCTTC. It encodes CASSPARHRSSYNEQFF. Combining the CDR3 with reference TRBV18 and TRBJ2-1 gives the whole variable domain NAGVMQNPRHLVRRRGQEARLRCSPMKGHSHVYWYRQLPEEGLKFMVYLQKENIIDESGMPKERFSAEFPKEGPSILRIQQVVRGDSAAYFCASSPARHRSSYNEQFFGPGTRLTVL.